The clone carrying this T cell receptor (beta chain) was found many times. Other DNA sequences within the sample encode an identical CDR3. Germline CDR1 is LGHNA and CDR2 is YNFKEQ. V lost 1 base and J lost 2; bases outside the gene matches: 7. The CDR3 loop spans 17 amino acids. Original methodology: Reference gene primer amplification yielded estimated nucleated cell counts. Libraries were prepared by immunoSEQ multiplex PCR; TCRdb keeps only in-frame clonotypes and omits some of them. The V and J calls and clone size were taken over from that table, and D and trimming were inferred from the DNA. This sample has fewer than 70,000 clones; 60% to 80% occur once, and the top ten carry 3% to 3.5%. The source of the sample is a study of blood T cell repertoires in COVID-19. Study background: Collection of acute and convalescent COVID-19 samples took place in the United States, Italy and Spain. Sources were T cells, B-cell-depleted T cells, or PBMCs; the material itself was cDNA or gDNA.

Sample: peripheral blood. This TCR derives from a man aged 55-75 years with acute or convalescent COVID-19. The genes are TRBV4-2 and TRBJ2-5; TRBD2 matches 10 bases. The CDR3 region is CASSQGPSGGLQETQYF. For the CDR3, the DNA is TGTGCCAGCAGCCAAGGGCCTAGCGGGGGCCTTCAAGAGACCCAGTACTTC.